These 20 T cell receptor beta chains were sequenced from one sample in a study of Graves' ophthalmopathy and Graves' hyperthyroidism. Transcripts of RNA were the source for amplifying TCR beta CDR3 regions. A first-round RT-PCR used HTBI primers, followed by a second-round multiplex PCR. MiXCR, run by TCRdb on the multiplex PCR reads, gives a single entry per CDR3 protein. This sample has approximately 330,000 distinct CDR3 sequences, with roughly 17% found just once. Sequencing was performed on peripheral blood. These receptors all stem from an adult man with Graves' ophthalmopathy.

The table lists this clonotype with a few counts. This chain links TRBV28 with TRBJ1-5, with D hard to call. V dropped 8 bases and J dropped 6 bases, with 11 bases sitting between them. The CDR3 has 12 residues. Germline loops: CDR1 MDHEN, CDR2 SYDVKM. The CDR3 protein is CASGNWAQPQHF. For the CDR3, the DNA is TGTGCCAGCGGAAACTGGGCTCAGCCCCAGCATTTT.

Many counts were recorded for this clonotype. The chain recombines TRBV6-5 with TRBJ1-1, with D hard to call. This CDR3 contains 15 residues. Trimming took 6 bases from V and 4 from J, leaving 18 bases between them. Germline lookup yields CDR1 MNHEY and CDR2 SVGAGI. The CDR3 sequence is CASSLSGRTLTEAFF. The CDR3 nucleotides read TGTGCCAGCAGCCTATCGGGCCGAACCCTCACTGAAGCTTTCTTT.

CDR3 nucleotide sequence: TGTGCCAGCAGCTTGGGGACAGGCCCCTCGGGGACCCAGTACTTC. It specifies CASSLGTGPSGTQYF. The chain joins TRBV7-9 to TRBJ2-5; 8 nucleotides agree with TRBD1. The CDR3 sequence is 15 residues long. CDR1 and CDR2 (germline): SEHNR, FQNEAQ (reference sequence). J lost 7 bases, V lost 3 bases, and 10 bases had no gene match.

This clonotype was found many times. V and J are TRBV28 and TRBJ2-2; tentative D call: TRBD1 (6 bases). Germline V gene sequence: CDR1 MDHEN, CDR2 SYDVKM. The CDR3 length is 15 residues. V lost 7 bases and J lost 6, with 18 bases in between. CDR3: CASNPTGRWSGELFF. In DNA form, the CDR3 reads TGTGCCAGCAACCCAACAGGGCGCTGGTCCGGGGAGCTGTTTTTT.

This clonotype came up many times. This chain uses TRBV28 with TRBJ1-3; no reliable D call. Germline V gene data show CDR1 as MDHEN and CDR2 as SYDVKM. V lost 9 bases and J 0 bases, leaving 15 bases between the germline ends. This CDR3 is built from 15 residues. CDR3 sequence (DNA): TGTGCCAGTGTCTCTTCGAGGTCCTCTGGAAACACCATATATTTT. It yields the protein CASVSSRSSGNTIYF.

This clonotype has at least ten counts. J is TRBJ1-1 and V is TRBV20-1; D is perhaps TRBD1 (5 bases). Looked up from germline, CDR1 is DFQATT and CDR2 is SNEGSKA (reference sequence). The CDR3 covers 13 residues. V lost 3 bases to trimming and J lost 13 bases, with 21 bases between them. CDR3 DNA: TGCAGTGCTAGGAGGAACCGGGACCCCCGAATTTTCTTT. Translation: CSARRNRDPRIFF.

Many counts were recorded for this clonotype. V usage is TRBV7-9 and J usage is TRBJ2-5; TRBD1 aligns across 7 bases. V lost 5 bases, J lost 1 base, and 10 bases stayed unmatched. Germline CDR1 reads SEHNR; CDR2 reads FQNEAQ (reference sequence). The CDR3 spans 16 residues. CDR3 amino acids: CASSRNRGGFQETQYF. In nucleotides, the CDR3 is TGTGCCAGCAGCCGGAACAGGGGCGGATTCCAAGAGACCCAGTACTTC. Looking up the rest from reference TRBV7-9 and TRBJ2-5 gives the full variable domain: DTGVSQNPRHKITKRGQNVTFRCDPISEHNRLYWYRQTLGQGPEFLTYFQNEAQLEKSRLLSDRFSAERPKGSFSTLEIQRTEQGDSAMYLCASSRNRGGFQETQYFGPGTRLLVL.

This clonotype has ten or more counts. The CDR3 end shows no conserved phenylalanine or tryptophan, and so a read error is likely. The V gene is TRBV5-1, the J gene TRBJ1-2; 8 bases agree with TRBD1. The CDR3 loop spans 14 amino acids. With 4 bases clipped from V and 8 bases from J, the junction kept 10 bases outside the gene matches. Per germline, CDR1 SGHRS and CDR2 YFSETQ. CDR3 region: CASSQSQGARGYTL. CDR3 sequence (DNA): TGCGCCAGCAGCCAGAGTCAGGGGGCGCGAGGCTACACCCTC.

This clonotype was detected only a few times. A junction boundary mismatches the germline segment, possibly from a read error. The CDR3 spells CSARLPGLANLPLHF. The CDR3 nucleotides read TGCAGTGCTAGATTACCGGGGCTTGCGAATTTACCCCTCCACTTT. This rearrangement joins TRBV20-1 to TRBJ1-6; tentatively, D is TRBD1 (5 bases). Germline assignment: CDR1 DFQATT and CDR2 SNEGSKA (reference sequence). CDR3 length equals 15 residues.

V and J are TRBV20-1 and TRBJ2-5, with 9 bases lining up with TRBD2. Per the germline V gene, CDR1 is DFQATT and CDR2 is SNEGSKA (reference sequence). The CDR3 runs to 17 residues. The V segment lost 4 bases and the J segment 5 bases; nucleotides outside the gene matches: 17. The CDR3 reads CSAKRPSGVAYLETQYF. CDR3 sequence (DNA): TGCAGTGCTAAAAGGCCTAGCGGGGTGGCCTATCTTGAGACCCAGTACTTC.

This clonotype was seen only a few times. A much larger clone differs from this one at a single base, so this may be a read error. The genes are TRBV6-1 and TRBJ1-1, with D perhaps matching TRBD1 (6 bases). CDR3 length: 14 amino acids. CDR1 and CDR2 from the germline V gene are MNHNS and SASEGT. Trimming pared 5 bases from V and 6 bases from J, leaving 16 bases between. CDR3 sequence (DNA): TGTGCCAGCAGTCGAGGGGGGGCGATCTCTGAAGCTTTCTTT. It is translated as CASSRGGAISEAFF.

This clonotype was counted ten times or more. The chain carries TRBV7-9 and TRBJ2-7, with 7 bases identical to TRBD1. V lost 4 bases, J lost 2 bases, and 5 bases stayed unmatched. The CDR3 is 14 amino acids. In germline, CDR1 is SEHNR, CDR2 FQNEAQ (reference sequence). The CDR3 nucleotides read TGTGCCAGCAGCTGGTCCGGGACAGCCTACGAGCAGTACTTC. It encodes CASSWSGTAYEQYF.

This clonotype was recorded at least ten times. The chain combines TRBV4-2 with TRBJ1-6; 8 bases fit TRBD1. The CDR3 spans 16 residues. Unmatched junction bases numbered 11, after V lost 4 bases and J lost 9 bases. CDR1 and CDR2 from the germline V gene are LGHNA and YNFKEQ. The CDR3 loop is CASSRLPGGGRSPLHF. CDR3 nucleotides: TGTGCCAGCAGCCGACTACCAGGGGGCGGACGTTCACCCCTCCACTTT.

There are many counts of this clonotype. The V call is TRBV11-2, the J call TRBJ1-1, with 11 bases aligning to TRBD1. V was pared by 0 bases and J by 5 bases, with 8 bases of the junction left unmatched. The CDR3 is 17 residues long. Germline loops: CDR1 SGHAT, CDR2 FQNNGV. The CDR3 DNA follows: TGTGCCAGCAGCTTAGAGGGGACAGGGGGGGAACAGACTGAAGCTTTCTTT. Protein: CASSLEGTGGEQTEAFF. Filled out from reference TRBV11-2 and TRBJ1-1, the complete variable domain reads EAGVAQSPRYKIIEKRQSVAFWCNPISGHATLYWYQQILGQGPKLLIQFQNNGVVDDSQLPKDRFSAERLKGVDSTLKIQPAKLEDSAVYLCASSLEGTGGEQTEAFFGQGTRLTVV.

This clonotype was observed at least ten times. The chain links TRBV29-1 to TRBJ2-5, with D perhaps being TRBD1 or TRBD2 (5 bases each). The CDR3 length is 14 residues. CDR1 is SQVTM, CDR2 ANQGSEA, per germline. V was clipped by 6 bases and J by 0 bases, with 14 bases between them. The CDR3 DNA reads TGCAGCGTGGCAGGGACCTCATACCAAGAGACCCAGTACTTC. It translates to CSVAGTSYQETQYF.

The table lists this clonotype with many counts. The chain links TRBV12-3 or TRBV12-4 to TRBJ2-2; TRBD1 matches at 8 bases. The CDR3 has 15 amino acids. With V trimmed by 5 bases and J by 0 bases, 2 bases remained unmatched. The CDR3 here is CASSEGQANTGELFF. The CDR3 nucleotides read TGTGCCAGCAGTGAGGGACAGGCGAACACCGGGGAGCTGTTTTTT.

Ten or more counts support this clonotype. Germline is not matched at one junction end, which may reflect a read error. Here the CDR3 reads CAITEGLAGVGDTQYF. CDR3 coding DNA: TGTGCCATCACTGAGGGACTAGCGGGAGTAGGAGATACGCAGTATTTT. The chain has TRBV10-3 and TRBJ2-3; 14 bases are a match to TRBD2. Germline assignment: CDR1 ENHRY and CDR2 SYGVKD. This CDR3 comprises 16 residues.

This clonotype appeared many times. The chain links TRBV5-1 to TRBJ2-2; 7 positions match TRBD1. V lost 4 bases and J lost 8; bases outside the gene matches: 14. The CDR3 has 16 residues. CDR1 and CDR2 from the germline V gene are SGHRS and YFSETQ. CDR3: CASSQSRQGPAGELFF. DNA of the CDR3: TGCGCCAGCAGCCAGTCCCGACAGGGCCCTGCGGGGGAGCTGTTTTTT.

This clonotype appeared many times. The CDR3 sequence: CASQGQGASGNTIYF. In DNA form, the CDR3 reads TGTGCCAGCCAGGGACAGGGGGCTTCTGGAAACACCATATATTTT. V gene TRBV6-1 combines with J gene TRBJ1-3; 12 bases are a match to TRBD1. The V gene's germline CDR1 is MNHNS and CDR2 SASEGT. The CDR3 sequence is 15 residues long. V lost 8 bases, J lost 1 base, and 3 bases stayed unmatched.

This clonotype was seen at least ten times. The chain has TRBV20-1 and TRBJ2-7; D remains ambiguous. With 6 bases removed from V and 2 bases from J, the gap between germline ends came to 26 bases. The germline V gene encodes CDR1 DFQATT and CDR2 SNEGSKA (reference sequence). CDR3 length: 17 residues. CDR3: CSAIPQTMIKRPYEQYF. The CDR3 DNA sequence: TGCAGTGCCATTCCCCAAACCATGATAAAGAGGCCCTACGAGCAGTACTTC.